These 25 T cell receptor beta chains share one sample of origin, sequenced in a study of neurological immune-mediated disorders. TCRdb re-analysed the 5' RACE reads in MiXCR, keeping a single row per CDR3 protein. This sample has 33,000 or so distinct CDR3 sequences, with around 7.8% found just once. The sample comprised PBMCs. The receptor source for this set is a woman between 40 and 50 years old in good health.

This clonotype was seen repeatedly, ten times or more. CDR3 residues: CASSSGFGTGELFF. Written as DNA, the CDR3 is TGTGCCAGCAGTTCGGGGTTCGGGACCGGGGAGCTGTTTTTT. The rearrangement uses TRBV6-5 and TRBJ2-2; perhaps TRBD2 as D (5 bases). The CDR3 totals 14 residues. Per germline, CDR1 MNHEY and CDR2 SVGAGI. V gave up 4 bases and J gave up 5 bases, with 11 bases separating them.

This clonotype occurred many times. V is TRBV4-1 and J is TRBJ1-5, with a possible D match to TRBD1 (5 bases). The V gene lost 3 bases and the J gene lost 0 bases, with 9 bases spanning the gap. The CDR3 runs 15 residues. Germline CDR1 MGHRA, CDR2 YSYEKL. The CDR3 coding sequence is TGCGCCAGCAGCCAGACAGCATATAGCAATCAGCCCCAGCATTTT. The encoded protein is CASSQTAYSNQPQHF.

This clonotype was detected many times. V usage is TRBV20-1 and J usage is TRBJ1-6; a weak D match, TRBD1 (5 bases). The CDR3 length is 12 residues. Germline CDR1 DFQATT, CDR2 SNEGSKA (reference sequence). The V end lost 6 bases, the J end lost 6 bases, and 9 bases lay between the germline ends. The CDR3 region is CSAGGGNSPLHF. Written as DNA, the CDR3 is TGCAGTGCCGGGGGAGGTAATTCACCCCTCCACTTT.

This clonotype has ten or more counts. This chain links TRBV27 with TRBJ1-1; D possibly corresponds to TRBD1 (6 bases). This CDR3 region has 16 residues. Germline V gives CDR1 MNHEY, CDR2 SMNVEV (reference sequence). V dropped 2 bases and J dropped 7 bases, with 20 bases sitting between them. The CDR3 nucleotides read TGTGCCAGCAGTTTAACGGAGGGACACCGAGCGGTTGAAGCTTTCTTT. This encodes CASSLTEGHRAVEAFF.

This clonotype was seen at least ten times. This chain joins TRBV29-1 and TRBJ2-1; 7 positions agree with TRBD2. The V gene end was trimmed by 6 bases and the J gene end by 2 bases; junction bases not matched to a gene: 13. Germline lookup yields CDR1 SQVTM and CDR2 ANQGSEA. The CDR3 is made up of 16 amino acids. CDR3 residues: CSVPNPPAGAYNEQFF. For the CDR3, the DNA is TGCAGCGTCCCCAACCCCCCCGCGGGAGCCTACAATGAGCAGTTCTTC.

This clonotype was detected ten times or more. The chain combines TRBV28 with TRBJ2-5; D assignment may be TRBD1 or TRBD2 (5 bases each). Trimming removed 6 bases at V and 5 bases at J, with 16 bases between. The CDR3 sequence is 14 residues long. CDR1 and CDR2 (germline): MDHEN, SYDVKM. CDR3 loop: CASSPAGPGETQYF. The CDR3 DNA sequence: TGTGCCAGCAGCCCAGCAGGGCCGGGGGAGACCCAGTACTTC.

At least ten counts were recorded for this clonotype. The chain uses TRBV12-3 or TRBV12-4 and TRBJ1-2; D is ambiguous. V was cut by 2 bases and J by 2 bases, with 6 bases left in between. CDR3 size: 13 residues. The CDR3 sequence is CASSLRRNYGYTF. CDR3 DNA sequence: TGTGCCAGCAGTTTACGGCGAAACTATGGCTACACCTTC.

The rearrangement uses TRBV18 and TRBJ1-1; D is unclear. The germline V and J ends were trimmed by 3 bases and 3 bases, with 11 bases remaining between them. The CDR3 runs to 14 residues. Germline V CDR1 and CDR2: KGHSH, LQKENI. The CDR3, as DNA: TGTGCCAGCTCACCGGCGGGGAGGGACACTGAAGCTTTCTTT. Translated: CASSPAGRDTEAFF.

This clonotype was seen ten or more times. The gene calls are TRBV7-9 and TRBJ2-7; possible D gene TRBD1, 5 bases. V was trimmed by 0 bases and J by 6 bases, leaving 9 bases between them. Germline loops: CDR1 SEHNR, CDR2 FQNEAQ (reference sequence). This CDR3 is 13 amino acids long. CDR3 coding DNA: TGTGCCAGCAGCTTAGCGCTCAGGGCCGAGCAGTACTTC. This translates into CASSLALRAEQYF.

Concerning this clonotype itself: Given a much more abundant clone one base away, this may be a read error. The chain has TRBV20-1 and TRBJ1-1; D remains unclear. Trimming removed 3 bases at V and 10 bases at J, with 12 bases between. The CDR3 loop spans 11 amino acids. Per germline, CDR1 DFQATT and CDR2 SNEGSKA (reference sequence). The CDR3 protein is CSARQTNAAFF. CDR3 in DNA: TGCAGTGCTAGGCAGACAAACGCAGCTTTCTTT.

This clonotype came up many times. The chain employs TRBV5-5 and TRBJ1-1; tentatively, D is TRBD1 (6 bases). The CDR3 contains 16 residues. The V end lost 3 bases, the J end lost 0 bases, and 15 bases lay between the germline ends. Germline V gene data show CDR1 as SGHKS and CDR2 as YYEKEE (reference sequence). CDR3 in DNA: TGTGCCAGCAGCTACACGACAGGCCCAATGAACACTGAAGCTTTCTTT. This codes for CASSYTTGPMNTEAFF.

This clonotype was counted many times. The rearrangement joins TRBV9 to TRBJ1-5; D is unresolved. V was clipped by 4 bases and J by 4 bases, with 15 bases between them. Per the germline V gene, CDR1 is SGDLS and CDR2 is YYNGEE. CDR3 size: 15 residues. In DNA, the CDR3 is TGTGCCAGCAGCCCTACCGGACGGGGTAATCAGCCCCAGCATTTT. Amino acid sequence: CASSPTGRGNQPQHF.

The V gene is TRBV9, the J gene TRBJ1-2; 7 bases are shared with TRBD1. J was trimmed by 8 bases and V by 2 bases; bases with no gene match: 12. This CDR3 has 15 residues. The V gene's germline CDR1 is SGDLS and CDR2 YYNGEE. CDR3 nucleotides: TGTGCCAGCAGCGTTTTAATGACGACAGGGTCCGGCTACACCTTC. Translating gives CASSVLMTTGSGYTF.

This clonotype was recorded at least ten times. The gene calls are TRBV20-1 and TRBJ2-1; a possible D gene is TRBD1 (5 bases). Germline V gene sequence: CDR1 DFQATT, CDR2 SNEGSKA (reference sequence). CDR3 length: 12 residues. V gave up 4 bases and J gave up 4 bases, with 8 bases separating them. The CDR3 is CSAIAGYNEQFF. CDR3 in DNA: TGCAGTGCTATAGCAGGGTACAATGAGCAGTTCTTC.

There are many counts of this clonotype. This chain uses TRBV27 with TRBJ2-5; TRBD1 or TRBD2 may be the D gene (6 bases each). The CDR3 covers 14 residues. The V end lost 2 bases, the J end lost 5 bases, and 12 bases lay between the germline ends. Germline lookup yields CDR1 MNHEY and CDR2 SMNVEV (reference sequence). DNA of the CDR3: TGTGCCAGCAGTTTAATTCGAGGGGGGGAGACCCAGTACTTC. Encoded protein: CASSLIRGGETQYF.

This clonotype was counted at least ten times. V gene TRBV20-1 combines with J gene TRBJ2-3; 9 positions match TRBD2. The CDR3 length is 12 residues. Germline-derived CDR1 and CDR2 are DFQATT and SNEGSKA (reference sequence). Here the CDR3 DNA reads TGCGGCTTAGCGGGGGGCACAGATACGCAGTATTTT. Translating gives CGLAGGTDTQYF.

This clonotype was observed at least ten times. The V call is TRBV12-5, the J call TRBJ2-6; a weak D match, TRBD2 (7 bases). Germline CDR1 reads LGHNT; CDR2 reads FRNRAP. V shed 5 bases and J shed 4 bases, with 18 bases lying between them. The CDR3 loop spans 17 amino acids. The CDR3 sequence: CASGPERGGAGANVLTF. CDR3 coding DNA: TGTGCTAGTGGTCCCGAACGTGGGGGGGCCGGGGCCAACGTCCTGACTTTC.

To note about this clonotype: A junction boundary mismatches the germline segment, possibly from a read error. The chain combines TRBV5-1 with TRBJ2-7; D might be TRBD2 (5 bases). This CDR3 spans 16 amino acids. From germline, CDR1 is SGHRS and CDR2 YFSETQ. DNA of the CDR3: TGCGCCAGCAGCTTGGCGGGGTTGACCTTTACATACGAGAAGTACTTC. It is translated as CASSLAGLTFTYEKYF. Using reference TRBV5-1 and TRBJ2-7 for the parts outside the CDR3, the full variable domain is KAGVTQTPRYLIKTRGQQVTLSCSPISGHRSVSWYQQTPGQGLQFLFEYFSETQRNKGNFPGRFSGRQFSNSRSEMNVSTLELGDSALYLCASSLAGLTFTYEKYFGPGTRLTVT.

This clonotype was detected ten times or more. The chain employs TRBV27 and TRBJ2-7; 7 nucleotides align to TRBD2. Trimming took 4 bases from V and 6 from J; bases not matched to a gene: 3. Germline V lookup: CDR1 MNHEY, CDR2 SMNVEV (reference sequence). The CDR3 covers 12 residues. The CDR3 loop is CASSWREGEQYF. The DNA for the CDR3 is TGTGCCAGCAGTTGGAGGGAGGGCGAGCAGTACTTC.

This clonotype has ten or more counts. The V call is TRBV20-1, the J call TRBJ2-1, with 10 bases that match TRBD1. With V trimmed by 6 bases and J by 8 bases, 10 bases remained unmatched. The CDR3 is 14 amino acids. Germline values: CDR1 DFQATT, CDR2 SNEGSKA (reference sequence). For the CDR3, the DNA is TGCAGTGCGGCCGGGACAGGGGTTCTGTATGAGCAGTTCTTC. Amino acids: CSAAGTGVLYEQFF.

This clonotype was recorded at least ten times. V gene TRBV5-1 combines with J gene TRBJ2-3; maybe TRBD2 (6 bases). The CDR3 has 16 residues. Germline loops: CDR1 SGHRS, CDR2 YFSETQ. V was cut by 4 bases and J by 0 bases, with 15 bases left in between. The CDR3 sequence is CASSRDSPFSTDTQYF. For the CDR3, the DNA is TGCGCCAGCAGCCGGGACTCCCCTTTTAGCACAGATACGCAGTATTTT.

This clonotype appeared many times. This chain joins TRBV7-8 and TRBJ2-7; D is undetermined. The CDR3 covers 14 residues. Trimming stripped 0 bases from V and 0 bases from J, with 6 bases between. Germline-derived CDR1 and CDR2 are SGHVS and FQNEAQ. In nucleotides, the CDR3 is TGTGCCAGCAGCTTAGCAGGATCCTCCTACGAGCAGTACTTC. Amino acid sequence: CASSLAGSSYEQYF.

This clonotype was found many times. The chain joins TRBV28 to TRBJ2-5; D possibly corresponds to TRBD2 (5 bases). Per the germline V gene, CDR1 is MDHEN and CDR2 is SYDVKM. The CDR3 runs to 14 residues. V lost 1 base and J 4 bases, leaving 10 bases between the germline ends. CDR3 protein: CASSLFGKGETQYF. DNA of the CDR3: TGTGCCAGCAGTTTATTCGGGAAGGGAGAGACCCAGTACTTC.

This clonotype showed up many times. The chain uses TRBV20-1 and TRBJ2-1; 12 bases fit TRBD2. Per the germline V gene, CDR1 is DFQATT and CDR2 is SNEGSKA (reference sequence). CDR3 length: 18 amino acids. V was pared by 0 bases and J by 7 bases, with 13 bases of the junction left unmatched. The CDR3, as DNA: TGCAGTGCTAGAGATCTAGCGGGAGGGCCCCTGGGCACAAATGAGCAGTTCTTC. Protein sequence: CSARDLAGGPLGTNEQFF.

Many counts were recorded for this clonotype. This sequence joins TRBV7-9 and TRBJ1-2; no definite D call. The CDR3 consists of 12 residues. Trimming removed 6 bases from V and 8 bases from J, with 13 bases in between. Germline-derived CDR1 and CDR2 are SEHNR and FQNEAQ (reference sequence). CDR3 region: CASSPDTRGYTF. CDR3 DNA sequence: TGTGCCAGCAGTCCTGATACACGAGGCTACACCTTC.